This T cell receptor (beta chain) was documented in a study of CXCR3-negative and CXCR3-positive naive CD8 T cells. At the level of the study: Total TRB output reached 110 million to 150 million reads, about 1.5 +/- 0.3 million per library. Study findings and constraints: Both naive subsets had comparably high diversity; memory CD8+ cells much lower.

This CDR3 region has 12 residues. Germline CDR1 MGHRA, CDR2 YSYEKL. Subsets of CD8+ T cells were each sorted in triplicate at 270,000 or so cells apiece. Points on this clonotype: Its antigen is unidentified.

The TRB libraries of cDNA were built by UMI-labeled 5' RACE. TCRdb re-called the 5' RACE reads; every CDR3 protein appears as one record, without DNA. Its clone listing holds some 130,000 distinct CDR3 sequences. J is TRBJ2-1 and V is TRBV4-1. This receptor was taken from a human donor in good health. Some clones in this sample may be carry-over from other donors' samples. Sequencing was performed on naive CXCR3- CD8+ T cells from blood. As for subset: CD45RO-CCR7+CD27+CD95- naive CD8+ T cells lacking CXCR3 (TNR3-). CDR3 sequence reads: CASSHTYNEQFF.